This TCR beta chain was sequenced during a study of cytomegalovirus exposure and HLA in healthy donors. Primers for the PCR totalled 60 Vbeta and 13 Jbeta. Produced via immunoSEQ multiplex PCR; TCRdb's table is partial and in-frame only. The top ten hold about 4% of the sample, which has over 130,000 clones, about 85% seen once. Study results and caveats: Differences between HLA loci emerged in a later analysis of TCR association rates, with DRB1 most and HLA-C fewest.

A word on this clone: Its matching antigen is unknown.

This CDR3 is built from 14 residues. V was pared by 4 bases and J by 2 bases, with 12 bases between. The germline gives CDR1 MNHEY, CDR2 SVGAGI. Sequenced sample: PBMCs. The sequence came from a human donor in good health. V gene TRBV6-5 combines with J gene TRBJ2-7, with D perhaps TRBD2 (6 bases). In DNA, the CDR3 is TGTGCCAGCAGTTCGACCGGGACTCCCTACGAGCAGTACTTC. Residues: CASSSTGTPYEQYF.